This T cell receptor beta chain emerged from a study of Ad26.COV2.S vaccination and SARS-CoV-2 variants (dated by TCRdb to the early 2020s). Study-level background: Donors in the vaccine arm were drawn from COV1001, a multicentre, randomized, double-blind, placebo-controlled phase I-IIa trial testing Ad26.COV2.S in healthy adults. Ad26.COV2.S was administered intramuscularly at 5 x 10^10 or 1 x 10^11 viral particles, either as a single shot or as two shots given 56 days apart. TCRbeta repertoire sequencing was used to assess the specificity and breadth of SARS-CoV-2-reactive T cell receptors after Ad26.COV2.S vaccination. The TCR-sequenced set comprised approximately 32 samples: around 20 Ad26.COV2.S vaccine recipients, 5 placebo recipients and 8 SARS-CoV-2 convalescent individuals. Participants in the trial were split at random into five groups of five each, receiving low-dose or high-dose Ad26.COV2.S once or twice, or else placebo on both occasions. Investigators did not know the trial group allocation while performing experiments and assessing outcomes. The research as a whole found: The study was not powered to compare responses between vaccine doses or regimens. After vaccination, substantial breadth of spike-specific CD8+ and CD4+ T cell responses was reported. Compared with placebo recipients, Ad26.COV2.S recipients showed higher spike-specific TCR breadth (P = 0.0014). It was noted by the authors that total T cell responses may have been underestimated by the TCR breadth and depth analyses. Vaccine and placebo recipients had comparable non-spike TCR breadth, which fits with the vaccine containing only spike.

TCRbeta CDR3 regions were sequenced with the immunoSEQ Assay. After extraction, genomic DNA underwent amplification by bias-controlled multiplex PCR, followed by high-throughput sequencing. The original pipeline was this. Collapsing and filtering of sequences were performed to quantify the absolute abundance of each unique TCRbeta CDR3 region. T cell fraction was estimated by normalizing TCRbeta template counts to usable DNA, with usable DNA measured through amplification of reference genes found in all nucleated cells. Repertoire TCRs were annotated as SARS-CoV-2-specific by exact matching of V gene, CDR3 amino acid sequence and J gene to a known reactive TCR set. The reference SARS-CoV-2 TCR set came from MIRA and was filtered for enrichment in COVID-19-positive ImmuneCODE repertoires, removing public or cross-reactive TCRs. Drawing on the MIRA antigens, annotated TCRs were analysed further at the level of specific ORF or position within ORF. Depth was the summed frequency of annotated unique rearrangements, while breadth was defined as annotated unique rearrangements over total unique productive rearrangements. Two-sided Wilcoxon rank-sum tests were applied when comparing TCR breadth between groups. TCRdb's version of the immuneACCESS table is confined to in-frame rearrangements and falls short of the full clone set. An unresolved V gene accounts for under half of the shortfall where checked; the remainder is of unknown origin. V and J calls plus clone size are reproduced from that table; the DNA served to infer D and trimming. The sample profile shows about half a million clones; about nine tenths of them were found once. Jointly, the top ten make up about 1.7% of the sample.

About this clone: Which antigen it targets is not known. No clone much larger than this one lies a single base away; base qualities are absent. Other DNA sequences in this specimen translate into the identical CDR3.

What this sample's treatment or condition label stands for: roughly 19 received Ad26.COV2.S at low or high dose, single or two shots; about 5 received placebo; per-sample allocation not given. For vaccine and placebo recipients, the sequenced repertoires came from samples collected on day 63 after the first injection. Between 29 July and 7 August 2020, Cohort 1b enrolled some 25 adults aged 18-55 years at one site in Boston, USA. Ad26.COV2.S was a replication-incompetent adenovirus type 26 vector that expressed a prefusion-stabilized SARS-CoV-2 spike protein derived from the original Wuhan strain. This clonotype originated in a person aged 18 to 65 who received the Ad26.COV2.S COVID-19 vaccine or a placebo. The sequencing here drew on peripheral blood, taken in a trial of Ad26.COV2.S vaccine versus placebo.

The sequence in DNA is TGTGCCAGCAGCCCCGGGACAGCTATGAACACTGAAGCTTTCTTT. It is translated as CASSPGTAMNTEAFF. The chain is encoded by TRBV7-9 joined to TRBJ1-1, and 7 bases in between align with TRBD1. CDR1 and CDR2 (SEHNR, FQNEAQ) derive from the germline V gene (reference sequence). Taken from cysteine to phenylalanine, the CDR3 has 15 residues. The kept DNA is CDR3 alone, 45 bases in frame from the first base. V is trimmed back by 5 bases and J by 0 bases, and the junction contains 6 bases that no gene match accounts for.